This TCR beta chain was identified during a study of T cells in narcolepsy. Points from the study as a whole: Autoreactive HCRT-specific and TRIB2-specific clonotypes were marked in same-patient CSF-versus-blood CD4+ comparisons.

The repertoire was sequenced with immunoSEQ multiplex PCR; TCRdb's copy has only in-frame clones and lacks some. The sample carries almost 25,000 clones, 60% to 75% recorded once. Germline V lookup: CDR1 SGDLS, CDR2 YYNGEE. The CDR3 is 14 amino acids. Trimming cost V 0 bases and J 9 bases, with 10 bases left between them. A word on this clone: Its target is unknown.

The V and J genes are TRBV9 and TRBJ1-6; D is uncertain. Sequencing input: memory (CD45RA-) CD4+ T cells from blood. This receptor was identified in a human donor in good health. The CDR3 region is CASSVGGYASPLHF. CDR3 sequence (DNA): TGTGCCAGCAGCGTAGGGGGATACGCTTCACCCCTCCACTTT.